This T cell receptor beta chain comes out of a study of CD8 T cells in ankylosing spondylitis. In regard to this clonotype: Its antigen is unknown.

Quantitative 5'-RACE with molecular barcodes generated TCR beta libraries. One entry per CDR3 protein, called by TCRdb with MiXCR from the 5' RACE reads. The sample has over 700,000 distinct CDR3 sequences, around 19% seen once; the top ten hold under 20%. The germline V gene encodes CDR1 SGHVS and CDR2 FQNEAQ. Between the trimmed V and J ends, which lost 1 base and 7 bases, there was a span of 24 bases. The CDR3 consists of 18 residues. Study-wide results and limits: Disease-associated clones were CD8+ and fairly uncommon in peripheral blood. The authors reported significant enrichment of disease-linked clones in matched ankylosing spondylitis synovial fluid. Typical of ankylosing spondylitis blood, it appeared, was a TCR beta motif of under 10 highly homologous variants.

Sequences were obtained from blood, either unsorted or a sorted T cell fraction (not recorded which). The TCR sequence derives from a male donor with ankylosing spondylitis. The V and J genes are TRBV7-8 and TRBJ2-3, with D possibly TRBD1 on 5 matching bases. This CDR3 is CASSLGAQFTKKGNTQYF. In DNA form, the CDR3 reads TGTGCCAGCAGCTTAGGGGCCCAGTTCACTAAAAAGGGGAATACGCAGTATTTT.